This entry is about one TCR beta chain. No antigen is known for it. No much larger clone exists at a distance of one base, and base qualities are not known. This record comes from a study of graft-versus-host responses after intestinal transplantation (dated by TCRdb to about 2021). Background for the entire study: Multivisceral, liver-intestinal, or isolated intestinal transplants were received by the recipients. Every recipient was given anti-thymocyte globulin induction, then maintenance tacrolimus and steroids for roughly 3 years. Graft-versus-host and host-versus-graft alloreactive T cell clones were tracked in the graft, circulation and bone marrow after intestinal transplantation using bulk TCR-beta CDR3 sequencing. To identify alloreactive clones, pre-transplant mixed lymphocyte reaction products were sequenced and compared with unstimulated pre-transplant donor and recipient T cells. A cohort of roughly 25 intestinal transplant recipients, including one retransplant, was enrolled, and 3 patients lacking pretransplant specimens were excluded. Donor T cell macrochimerism was defined as a peak of at least 4% donor T cells among recipient peripheral blood mononuclear cells. Samples from three later patients were sequenced in-house on an Illumina MiSeq with MiXCR processing rather than by the commercial service.

Taken with the paper, the label for time point translates to: cells obtained before transplantation from donor or recipient. CD3+CD4+ and CD3+CD8+ populations were FACS-sorted from unstimulated pre-transplant donor and recipient cells taken from spleen or lymph nodes. Overall study outcomes, separate from this receptor: GvH clones were found in recipient bone marrow, and some of the GvH clones appeared earlier in ileal mucosa or blood, which is consistent with an intestinal mucosal origin. High GvH to HvG T cell clonal ratios were observed in the allografts of patients with donor T cell macrochimerism. The conclusions were limited by the relatively low number and heterogeneity of the intestinal transplant patients. Peak levels of circulating GvH clones were associated with declines in HvG clones early after transplant.

The CDR3 runs 16 amino acids, cysteine and phenylalanine included. The only DNA kept is the CDR3, 48 bases in frame from the first base. V drops 1 base and J drops 2 bases, leaving 14 bases in between. The CDR1 and CDR2 encoded by the germline V gene are SGHVS and FQNEAQ. The library came from the immunoSEQ multiplex PCR assay. For most patients, genomic DNA was isolated using the Qiagen DNeasy Blood and Tissue Kit and was shipped frozen to Adaptive Biotechnologies for TCR sequencing. High-throughput TCR-beta CDR3 sequencing of genomic DNA from most patients was performed by Adaptive Biotechnologies. Concerning the study's data processing: Adaptive's ImmunoSEQ software supplied the TCR sequencing data for under 20 patients, while MiXCR and VDJtools were used to process a few other patients. To correct CD4 versus CD8 sorting errors, sequences present in both subsets at a frequency ratio below 5:1 were removed. CDR3 nucleotide sequences shared by donor and recipient were removed because the origin of these sequences could not be assigned. To count as alloreactive, a clone needed at least 2-fold expansion over unstimulated cells and a minimum CFSE-low frequency of 0.002% (template counts) or 0.001% (read counts). A clone was considered mappable if detected in the sequenced pre-transplant spleen, lymph node, or MLR CFSE-low populations of the donor or recipient. The cumulative frequency of alloreactive clones was calculated as a percentage of all sequences, weighted by copy number. What TCRdb holds here is the immuneACCESS table cut down to in-frame rearrangements. Part of the clones is not present; checked against another copy, under half of the missing clones reflect an unresolved V gene, and the others are unexplained. D and trimming come from the DNA, and the V and J calls and clone size come from that table. The sample contains just over 70,000 clones, 84% of them found a single time. Roughly 0.4% of the sample is held by the ten biggest clonotypes.

The specimen comprised unstimulated CD4+ T cells sorted from spleen or lymph node cells, sampled before transplant. The chain was built from TRBV7-8 and TRBJ1-1; no D gene can be assigned with confidence. This TCR was sampled from a human donor who was the organ donor for an intestinal transplant. The CDR3 protein is CASSLGASPSNTEAFF. The DNA is as follows: TGTGCCAGCAGCTTAGGAGCTAGCCCCTCTAACACTGAAGCTTTCTTT. When the CDR3 is completed using the reference TRBV7-8 and TRBJ1-1 genes on either side, the full variable domain is GAGVSQSPRYKVAKRGQDVALRCDPISGHVSLFWYQQALGQGPEFLTYFQNEAQLDKSGLPSDRFFAERPEGSVSTLKIQRTQQEDSAVYLCASSLGASPSNTEAFFGQGTRLTVV.